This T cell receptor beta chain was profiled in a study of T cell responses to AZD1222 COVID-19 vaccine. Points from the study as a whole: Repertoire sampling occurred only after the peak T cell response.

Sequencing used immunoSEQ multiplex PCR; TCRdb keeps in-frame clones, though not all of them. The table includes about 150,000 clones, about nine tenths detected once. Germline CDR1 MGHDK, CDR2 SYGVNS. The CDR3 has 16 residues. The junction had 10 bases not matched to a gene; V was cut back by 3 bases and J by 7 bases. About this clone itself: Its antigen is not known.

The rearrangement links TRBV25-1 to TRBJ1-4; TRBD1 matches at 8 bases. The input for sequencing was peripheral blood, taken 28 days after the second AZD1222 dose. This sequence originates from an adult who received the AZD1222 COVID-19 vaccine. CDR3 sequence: CASSDRTGTGGEKLFF. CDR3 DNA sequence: TGTGCCAGCAGTGACCGTACCGGGACAGGAGGTGAAAAACTGTTTTTT.